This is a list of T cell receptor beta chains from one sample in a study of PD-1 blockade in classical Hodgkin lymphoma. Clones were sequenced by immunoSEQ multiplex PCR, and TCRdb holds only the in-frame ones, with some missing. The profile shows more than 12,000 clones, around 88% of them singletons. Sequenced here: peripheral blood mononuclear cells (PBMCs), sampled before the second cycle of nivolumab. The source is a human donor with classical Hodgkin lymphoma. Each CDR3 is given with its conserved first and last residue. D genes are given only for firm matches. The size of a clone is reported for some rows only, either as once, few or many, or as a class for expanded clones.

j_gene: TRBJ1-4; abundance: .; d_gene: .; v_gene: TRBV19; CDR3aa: CASSIDGGRSGEKLFF; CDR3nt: TGTGCCAGTAGTATAGATGGAGGACGGTCGGGCGAAAAACTGTTTTTT
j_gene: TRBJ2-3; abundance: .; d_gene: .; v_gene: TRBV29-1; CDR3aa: CSVERGGSTDTQYF; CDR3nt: TGCAGCGTTGAACGCGGGGGCAGCACAGATACGCAGTATTTT
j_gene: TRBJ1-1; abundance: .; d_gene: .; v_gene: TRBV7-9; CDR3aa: CASSQTGGLGTEAFF; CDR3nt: TGTGCCAGCAGCCAAACTGGAGGGCTCGGCACTGAAGCTTTCTTT
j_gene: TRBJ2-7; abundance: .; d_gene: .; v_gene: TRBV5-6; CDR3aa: CASSLADFGGTLPHEQYF; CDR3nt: TGTGCCAGCAGCTTGGCCGACTTCGGCGGAACCCTACCCCACGAGCAGTACTTC
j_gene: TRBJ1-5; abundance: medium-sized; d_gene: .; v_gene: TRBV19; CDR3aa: CASRPTLGQPQHF; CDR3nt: TGTGCCAGTAGGCCAACTTTGGGTCAGCCCCAGCATTTT
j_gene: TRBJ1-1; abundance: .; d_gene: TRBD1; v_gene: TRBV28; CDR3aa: CASITWGQGNTEAFF; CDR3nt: TGTGCCAGCATCACCTGGGGACAGGGGAACACTGAAGCTTTCTTT
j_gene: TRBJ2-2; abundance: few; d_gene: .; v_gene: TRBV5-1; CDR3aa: CASSLVNGELFF; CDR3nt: TGCGCCAGCAGCTTGGTTAACGGGGAGCTGTTTTTT
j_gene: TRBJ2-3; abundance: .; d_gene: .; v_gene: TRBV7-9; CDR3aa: CASSLRGALADTQYF; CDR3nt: TGTGCCAGCAGCTTAAGGGGGGCCCTAGCAGATACGCAGTATTTT
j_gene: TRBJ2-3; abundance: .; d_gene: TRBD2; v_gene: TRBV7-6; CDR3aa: CASSRLAESTDTQYF; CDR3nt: TGTGCCAGCAGTCGCCTAGCGGAAAGCACAGATACGCAGTATTTT
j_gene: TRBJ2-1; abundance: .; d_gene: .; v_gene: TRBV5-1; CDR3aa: CASSSVGAYNEQFF; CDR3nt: TGCGCCAGCAGCTCAGTCGGAGCCTACAATGAGCAGTTCTTC
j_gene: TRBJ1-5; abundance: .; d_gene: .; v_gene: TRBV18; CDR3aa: CASSPGSAQPQHF; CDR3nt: TGTGCCAGCTCACCCGGGTCAGCTCAGCCCCAGCATTTT
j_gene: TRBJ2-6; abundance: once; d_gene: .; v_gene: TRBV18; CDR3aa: CASSSQGSGANVLTF; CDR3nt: TGTGCCAGCTCATCCCAGGGGTCTGGGGCCAACGTCCTGACTTTC
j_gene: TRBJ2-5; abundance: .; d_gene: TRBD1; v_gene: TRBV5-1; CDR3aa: CASRRTGQETQYF; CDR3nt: TGCGCCAGCAGGCGGACAGGCCAAGAGACCCAGTACTTC
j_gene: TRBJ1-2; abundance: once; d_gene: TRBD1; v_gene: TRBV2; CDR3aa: CASSKGQGAGGYTF; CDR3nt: TGTGCCAGCAGCAAGGGACAGGGGGCAGGTGGCTACACCTTC
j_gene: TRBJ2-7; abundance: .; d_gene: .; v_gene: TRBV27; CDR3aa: CASSLLTPTGNTYEQYF; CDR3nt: TGTGCCAGCAGTCTACTAACCCCCACAGGGAATACCTACGAGCAGTACTTC
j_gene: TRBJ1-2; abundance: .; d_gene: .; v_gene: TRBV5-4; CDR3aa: CASSDGRGGYTF; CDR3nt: TGTGCCAGCAGCGACGGCCGGGGTGGCTACACCTTC
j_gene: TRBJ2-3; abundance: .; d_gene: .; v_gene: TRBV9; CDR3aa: CASSVEGEADTQYF; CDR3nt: TGTGCCAGCAGCGTAGAAGGGGAAGCAGATACGCAGTATTTT
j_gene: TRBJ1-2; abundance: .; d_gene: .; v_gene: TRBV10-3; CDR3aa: CAISERGMNYGYTF; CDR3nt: TGTGCCATCAGTGAGCGGGGGATGAACTATGGCTACACCTTC
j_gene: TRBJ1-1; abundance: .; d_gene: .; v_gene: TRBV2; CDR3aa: CASNLGPLTEAFF; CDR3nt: TGTGCCAGCAATCTGGGTCCCCTCACTGAAGCTTTCTTT
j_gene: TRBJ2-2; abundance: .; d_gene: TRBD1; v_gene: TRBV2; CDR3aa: CASTPRTGRTGELFF; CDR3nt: TGTGCCAGCACTCCTAGGACAGGGCGCACCGGGGAGCTGTTTTTT
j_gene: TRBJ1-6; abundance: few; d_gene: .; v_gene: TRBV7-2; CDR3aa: CASSSVYRVGSPLHF; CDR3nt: TGTGCCAGCAGCTCAGTTTACAGGGTGGGTTCACCCCTCCACTTT
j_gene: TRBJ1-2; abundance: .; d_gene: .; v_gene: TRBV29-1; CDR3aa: CSVEVGGGGLGYTF; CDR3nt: TGCAGCGTTGAAGTCGGGGGTGGGGGACTGGGCTACACCTTC
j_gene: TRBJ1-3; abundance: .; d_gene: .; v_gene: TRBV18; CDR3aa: CASSTSNGFSGNTIYF; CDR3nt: TGTGCCAGCTCTACTTCGAATGGGTTCTCTGGAAACACCATATATTTT
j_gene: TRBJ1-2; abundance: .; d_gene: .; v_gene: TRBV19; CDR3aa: CASSMWGESYGYTF; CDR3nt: TGTGCCAGTAGTATGTGGGGTGAAAGCTATGGCTACACCTTC
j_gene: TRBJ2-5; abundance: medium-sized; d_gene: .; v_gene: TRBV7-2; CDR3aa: CASTESRGKQETQYF; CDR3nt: TGTGCCAGCACCGAAAGCCGGGGGAAACAAGAGACCCAGTACTTC
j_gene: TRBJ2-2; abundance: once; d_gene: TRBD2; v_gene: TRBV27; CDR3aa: CASSLSIDGLDTGELFF; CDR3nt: TGTGCCAGCAGTTTATCGATTGACGGACTAGACACCGGGGAGCTGTTTTTT
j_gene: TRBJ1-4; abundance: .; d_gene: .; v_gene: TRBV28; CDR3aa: CASSYGSGPINEKLFF; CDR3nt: TGTGCCAGCAGTTACGGGTCGGGACCGATTAATGAAAAACTGTTTTTT
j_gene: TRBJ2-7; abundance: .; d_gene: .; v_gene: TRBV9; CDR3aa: CASSVGAQGLYYEQYF; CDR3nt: TGTGCCAGCAGCGTAGGAGCTCAGGGGTTGTACTACGAGCAGTACTTC
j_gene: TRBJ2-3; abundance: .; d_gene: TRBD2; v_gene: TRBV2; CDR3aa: CASSFGTSGGAGTDTQYF; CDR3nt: TGTGCCAGCAGTTTCGGGACTAGCGGGGGGGCAGGCACAGATACGCAGTATTTT
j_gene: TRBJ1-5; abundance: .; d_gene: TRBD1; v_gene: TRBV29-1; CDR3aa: CSVEEGGGQPQHF; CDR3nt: TGCAGCGTTGAAGAAGGGGGCGGGCAGCCCCAGCATTTT
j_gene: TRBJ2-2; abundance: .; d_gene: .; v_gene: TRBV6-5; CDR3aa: CASSPGLRNTGELFF; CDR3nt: TGTGCCAGCAGTCCCGGACTGAGGAACACCGGGGAGCTGTTTTTT
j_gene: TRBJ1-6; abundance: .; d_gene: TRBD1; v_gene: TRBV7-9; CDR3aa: CASSQTGEGVSPLHF; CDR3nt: TGTGCCAGCAGTCAAACAGGGGAAGGCGTTTCACCCCTCCACTTT